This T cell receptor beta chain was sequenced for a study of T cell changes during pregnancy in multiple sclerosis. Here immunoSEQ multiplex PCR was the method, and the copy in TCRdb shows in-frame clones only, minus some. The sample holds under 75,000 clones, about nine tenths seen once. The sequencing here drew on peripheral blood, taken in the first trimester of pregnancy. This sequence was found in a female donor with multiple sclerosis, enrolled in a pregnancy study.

The CDR3 sequence is CASSLGTGSYYGYTF. The DNA of the CDR3 is TGTGCCAGCAGTTTAGGGACAGGGTCCTACTATGGCTACACCTTC. The V gene is TRBV27, the J gene TRBJ1-2, with TRBD1 matching over 9 bases. V shed 2 bases, J shed 3 bases, and the junction held 4 bases outside the gene matches. The CDR3 totals 15 residues. Germline V gene lookup returns CDR1 MNHEY and CDR2 SMNVEV (reference sequence).